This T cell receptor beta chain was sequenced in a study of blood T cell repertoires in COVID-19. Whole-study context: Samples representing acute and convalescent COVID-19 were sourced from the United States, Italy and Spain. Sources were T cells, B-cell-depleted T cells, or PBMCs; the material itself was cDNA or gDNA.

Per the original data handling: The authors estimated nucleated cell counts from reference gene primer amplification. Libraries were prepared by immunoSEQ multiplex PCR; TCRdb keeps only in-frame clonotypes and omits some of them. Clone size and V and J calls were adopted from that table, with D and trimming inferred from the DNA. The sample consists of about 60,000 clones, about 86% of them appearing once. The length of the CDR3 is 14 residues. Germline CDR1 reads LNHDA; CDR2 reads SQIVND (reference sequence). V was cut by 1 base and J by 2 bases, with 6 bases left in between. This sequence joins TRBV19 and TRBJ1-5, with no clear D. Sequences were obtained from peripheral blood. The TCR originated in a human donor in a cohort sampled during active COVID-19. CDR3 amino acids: CASSIGQGNQPQHF. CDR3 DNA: TGTGCCAGTAGTATAGGGCAGGGCAATCAGCCCCAGCATTTT.